The T cell receptor beta chain described here comes from a study of blood T cell repertoires in COVID-19. Study in general: COVID-19 samples collected from the United States, Italy and Spain covered acute and convalescent phases.

Study processing details: Using reference gene primer amplification, nucleated cell counts were estimated. Method: immunoSEQ multiplex PCR; TCRdb's copy keeps in-frame clones and lacks some. That table gives V, J and clone size, and the DNA gave D and trimming. Of 200,000 to 250,000 clones listed, around 90% are singletons. This CDR3 region has 12 residues. The germline V gene encodes CDR1 LGHDT and CDR2 YNNKEL (reference sequence). V was cut by 3 bases and J by 7 bases, with 4 bases left in between. This TCR was sampled from a man in his thirties or forties with COVID-19, enrolled during active disease. The chain recombines TRBV3-1 (or the pseudogene TRBV3-2) with TRBJ1-6; D is undetermined. Sequencing input: peripheral blood. CDR3 DNA sequence: TGTGCCAGCAGCCATGGCAATTCACCCCTCCACTTT. Translated: CASSHGNSPLHF.